This paragraph reports one T cell receptor beta chain. Its matching antigen is unknown. The record originates from a study of CD8 T cells in Susac syndrome. The study, taken as a whole, reports: TCR sequencing and HLA analysis covered a relatively small number of individuals.

RNA was extracted with the RNeasy kit, and a quantity of 0.5 to 1 ug was reverse transcribed using random hexamers. Via MiXCR, TCRdb re-called the immunoSEQ multiplex PCR reads, giving one row per CDR3 protein. This table has 120,000 or so distinct CDR3 sequences, 85% to 95% appearing once. Trimming took off 1 base at V and 3 bases at J, with 16 bases between the two ends. Germline V lookup: CDR1 SGHNT, CDR2 YYREEE (reference sequence). This CDR3 has 16 amino acids. This sequence was found in a human donor in good health. V and J are TRBV5-4 and TRBJ1-1; D remains ambiguous. Sequenced: CD4+ T cells from PBMCs. CDR3 amino acids: CASSLKFAGPDTEAFF. The CDR3 region has the DNA TGTGCCAGCAGCTTGAAGTTCGCAGGTCCTGACACTGAAGCTTTCTTT.